These 10 T cell receptor beta chains came from one sample sequenced in a study of blood T cell repertoires in COVID-19. Method: immunoSEQ multiplex PCR; TCRdb's copy keeps in-frame clones and lacks some. This repertoire shows some 120,000 clones, approximately 89% found once; its top ten account for approximately 3.3%. Sequencing was done on a sample of peripheral blood. These TCRs come from a woman aged 60 to 75 with acute or convalescent COVID-19.

This clone came up once. This sequence joins TRBV4-1 and TRBJ2-1, with 12 bases matching TRBD2. The ends lost 4 bases at V and 5 bases at J; junction bases unmatched: 9. Germline CDR1 and CDR2: MGHRA and YSYEKL. The CDR3 length is 17 residues. Written as DNA, the CDR3 is TGCGCCAGCAGCCCCCGACTAGCGGGAGTGGTACACAATGAGCAGTTCTTC. This sequence encodes CASSPRLAGVVHNEQFF.

A note on this clone: One end of the junction fails to match germline, which may point to a read error. This chain uses TRBV6-5 with TRBJ2-7; TRBD1 agrees at 11 bases. CDR1 MNHEY and CDR2 SVGAGI come from the germline V gene. The length of the CDR3 is 12 residues. For the CDR3, the DNA is TGTGCCAGCAGTCCTATCCCGGGACAGGGGGACTTC. Translation gives CASSPIPGQGDF.

CDR3 in amino acids: CASSQTGDEAFF. The CDR3 DNA is TGCGCCAGCAGCCAAACAGGGGATGAAGCTTTCTTT. This chain joins TRBV4-1 and TRBJ1-1, with 7 positions matching TRBD1. The CDR3 is 12 residues long. With V trimmed by 2 bases and J by 7 bases, 1 base remained unmatched. Germline loops: CDR1 MGHRA, CDR2 YSYEKL.

V gene TRBV15 combines with J gene TRBJ1-6; 7 nucleotides align to TRBD1. Germline V gives CDR1 LNHNV, CDR2 YYDKDF (reference sequence). J gave up 6 bases and V 1 base, and 9 bases lay outside the gene matches. The CDR3 loop spans 17 amino acids. The DNA for the CDR3 is TGTGCCACCAGCAGAGGCCCGACAGGGATGGTTAATTCACCCCTCCACTTT. It specifies CATSRGPTGMVNSPLHF.

The chain links TRBV6-5 to TRBJ1-1, with TRBD1 as a possible D gene (5 bases). The V end was cut by 6 bases, the J end by 3 bases, with 17 bases between. CDR1 is MNHEY, CDR2 SVGAGI, per germline. This CDR3 region has 15 residues. The CDR3 region is CASSRPQGRDTEAFF. The CDR3 DNA is TGTGCCAGCAGCCGCCCCCAGGGAAGGGACACTGAAGCTTTCTTT.

The chain combines TRBV11-3 with TRBJ1-2, with D possibly being TRBD1 (5 bases). This CDR3 is 12 amino acids long. With 6 bases removed from V and 7 bases from J, the gap between germline ends came to 12 bases. Germline-derived CDR1 and CDR2 are SGHNT and YENEEA. The CDR3 spells CASSSGFAGYTF. The DNA for the CDR3 is TGTGCCAGCAGTTCAGGGTTCGCTGGCTACACCTTC.

This rearrangement joins TRBV10-2 to TRBJ1-4; TRBD1 agrees at 7 bases. Per germline, CDR1 WSHSY and CDR2 SAAADI. Germline trimming cut 6 bases from V and 3 bases from J; bases unmatched to any gene: 4. This CDR3 contains 14 residues. DNA of the CDR3: TGCGCCAGCAGCGCCGGGACAGCTAATGAAAAACTGTTTTTT. Protein sequence: CASSAGTANEKLFF.

The chain carries TRBV10-2 and TRBJ1-6; D possibly corresponds to TRBD1 (6 bases). The CDR3 sequence is 15 residues long. Trimming took 8 bases from V and 4 from J, leaving 15 bases between them. Germline CDR1 WSHSY, CDR2 SAAADI. Here the CDR3 reads CASVGTQGYNSPLHF. The CDR3 DNA is TGCGCCAGCGTCGGGACCCAGGGGTATAATTCACCCCTCCACTTT.

This clone was observed at least ten times. The rearrangement joins TRBV5-4 to TRBJ2-7, with 10 bases fitting TRBD1. Germline V gene data show CDR1 as SGHNT and CDR2 as YYREEE (reference sequence). The CDR3 extends over 14 amino acids. The V segment lost 4 bases and the J segment 4 bases; nucleotides outside the gene matches: 5. The CDR3 loop is CASSPDRGRYEQYF. The CDR3 DNA reads as TGTGCCAGCAGCCCTGACAGGGGGCGATACGAGCAGTACTTC.

The V call is TRBV19, the J call TRBJ2-1, with a weak D call TRBD2 (6 bases). Germline assignment: CDR1 LNHDA and CDR2 SQIVND (reference sequence). V shed 3 bases and J shed 6 bases, with 18 bases lying between them. The CDR3 totals 16 residues. CDR3 DNA sequence: TGTGCCAGTAGTATTGTGGGCGGGGTGTCAATCAATGAGCAGTTCTTC. Its translation: CASSIVGGVSINEQFF.